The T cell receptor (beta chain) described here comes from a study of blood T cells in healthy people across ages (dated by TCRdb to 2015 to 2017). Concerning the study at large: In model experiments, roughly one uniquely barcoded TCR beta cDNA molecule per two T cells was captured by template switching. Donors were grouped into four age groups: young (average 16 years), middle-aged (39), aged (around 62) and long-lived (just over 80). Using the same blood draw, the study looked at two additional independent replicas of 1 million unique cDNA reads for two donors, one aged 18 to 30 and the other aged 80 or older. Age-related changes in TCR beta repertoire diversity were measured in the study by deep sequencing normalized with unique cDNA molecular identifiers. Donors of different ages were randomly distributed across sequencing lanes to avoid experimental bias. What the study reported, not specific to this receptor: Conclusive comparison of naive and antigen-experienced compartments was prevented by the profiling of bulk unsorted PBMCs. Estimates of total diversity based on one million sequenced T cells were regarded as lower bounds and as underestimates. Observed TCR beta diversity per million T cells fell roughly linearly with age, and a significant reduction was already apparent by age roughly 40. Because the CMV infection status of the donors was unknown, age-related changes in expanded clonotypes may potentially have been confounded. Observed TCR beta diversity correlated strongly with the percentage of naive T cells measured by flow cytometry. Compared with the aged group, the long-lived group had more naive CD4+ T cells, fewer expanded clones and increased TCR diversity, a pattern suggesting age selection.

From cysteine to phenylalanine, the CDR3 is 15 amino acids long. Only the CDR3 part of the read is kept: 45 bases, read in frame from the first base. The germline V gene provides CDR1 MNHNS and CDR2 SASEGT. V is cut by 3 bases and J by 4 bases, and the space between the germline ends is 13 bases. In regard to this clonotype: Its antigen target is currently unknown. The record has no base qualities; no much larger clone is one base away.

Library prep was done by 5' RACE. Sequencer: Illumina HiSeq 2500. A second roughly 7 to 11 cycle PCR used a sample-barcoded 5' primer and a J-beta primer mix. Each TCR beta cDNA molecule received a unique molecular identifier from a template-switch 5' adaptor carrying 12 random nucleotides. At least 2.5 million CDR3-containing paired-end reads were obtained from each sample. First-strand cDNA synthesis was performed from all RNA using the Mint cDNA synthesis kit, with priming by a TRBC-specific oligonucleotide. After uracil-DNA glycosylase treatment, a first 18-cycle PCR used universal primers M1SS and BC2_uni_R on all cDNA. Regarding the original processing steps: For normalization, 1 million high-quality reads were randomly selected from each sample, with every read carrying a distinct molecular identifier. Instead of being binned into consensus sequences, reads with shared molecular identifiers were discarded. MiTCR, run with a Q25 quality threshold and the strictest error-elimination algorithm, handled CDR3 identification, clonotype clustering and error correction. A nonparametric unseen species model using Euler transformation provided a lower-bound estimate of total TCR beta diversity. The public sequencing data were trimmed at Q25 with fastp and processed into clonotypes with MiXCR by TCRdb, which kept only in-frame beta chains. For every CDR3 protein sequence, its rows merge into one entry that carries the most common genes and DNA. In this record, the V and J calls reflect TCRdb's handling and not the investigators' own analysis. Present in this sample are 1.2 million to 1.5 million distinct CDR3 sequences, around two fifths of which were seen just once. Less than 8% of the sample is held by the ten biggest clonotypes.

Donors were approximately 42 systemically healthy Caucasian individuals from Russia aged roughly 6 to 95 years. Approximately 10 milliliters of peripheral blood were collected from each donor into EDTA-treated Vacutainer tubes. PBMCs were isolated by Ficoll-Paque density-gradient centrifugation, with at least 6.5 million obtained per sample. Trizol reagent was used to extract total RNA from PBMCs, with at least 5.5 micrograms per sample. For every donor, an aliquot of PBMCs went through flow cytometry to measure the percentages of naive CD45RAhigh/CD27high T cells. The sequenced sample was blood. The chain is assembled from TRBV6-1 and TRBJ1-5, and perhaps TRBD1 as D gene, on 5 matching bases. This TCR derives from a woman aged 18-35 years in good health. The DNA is TGTGCCAGCAGTGAGAGGACACAGGATAATCAGCCCCAGCATTTT. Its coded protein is CASSERTQDNQPQHF.